This is a list of T cell receptor beta chains from one sample in a study of T cell changes during pregnancy in multiple sclerosis. Clones were sequenced by immunoSEQ multiplex PCR, and TCRdb holds only the in-frame ones, with some missing. The sample shows tens of thousands of clones, roughly 88% of them seen only once. This specimen consisted of peripheral blood, obtained after pregnancy. The receptors derive from a female donor in good health, enrolled as a control in a pregnancy study. Both conserved end residues are trimmed from each CDR3. Not every row has a clone size; where given, it reads once, few, many or a size class.

TRBV19	TRBJ2-3	-	ASSLRQGPDTQY
TRBV4-1	TRBJ1-2	-	ASSQASLAGQSVNYGYT
TRBV7-9	TRBJ2-5	once	ASSLALGVAETQY
TRBV2	TRBJ1-2	-	ALGQGLPHGYT
TRBV27	TRBJ2-7	-	ASSPTSGSFYEQY
TRBV30	TRBJ2-2	-	AWKREVLNTGELF
TRBV6-4	TRBJ2-1	-	ASSDSSGSYNEQF
TRBV6-5	TRBJ2-3	-	ASSPTVVADTQY
TRBV5-1	TRBJ2-1	-	ASSLVVAGYNEQF
TRBV7-9	TRBJ2-1	-	ASSAGYGGEQF
TRBV11-2	TRBJ1-5	-	ASSFGQGSGQPQH
TRBV2	TRBJ2-7	-	ASSARTGLTYEQY
TRBV6-5	TRBJ1-1	-	ATGQLVRGTEAF
TRBV5-1	TRBJ1-3	-	ASSPGGANTIY